These 7 T cell receptor beta chains originate from one sample sequenced in a study of blood T cells in healthy people across ages. The second PCR ran roughly 7 to 12 cycles with a sample-barcoded 5' primer and J-beta primers. TCRdb re-called the 5' RACE reads through MiXCR, storing one row per CDR3 protein. The data contain about 670,000 distinct CDR3 sequences, 52% of them singletons. The sample was blood. These receptors originate from a woman older than 75 in good health.

The J gene is TRBJ2-3, the V gene TRBV20-1; D is tentatively TRBD1 or TRBD2 (6 bases each). This CDR3 has 14 residues. V was pared by 6 bases and J by 0 bases, with 13 bases between. CDR1 is DFQATT, CDR2 SNEGSKA, per germline (reference sequence). The DNA of the CDR3 is TGCAGTGCAGGAGGGGGAGCGAGCACAGATACGCAGTATTTT. Encoded protein: CSAGGGASTDTQYF.

At least ten counts were recorded for this clonotype. The CDR3 nucleotides are TGCAGTGGGCGGAGGGCGGCCTCTGAAGCTTTCTTT. Protein: CSGRRAASEAFF. The chain combines TRBV20-1 with TRBJ1-1; D remains ambiguous. Between the trimmed V and J ends, which lost 7 bases and 6 bases, there was a span of 15 bases. CDR3 length: 12 amino acids. Looked up from germline, CDR1 is DFQATT and CDR2 is SNEGSKA (reference sequence).

J is TRBJ1-3 and V is TRBV5-1, with D uncertain. This CDR3 comprises 15 residues. CDR1 is SGHRS, CDR2 YFSETQ, per germline. The germline V and J ends were trimmed by 2 bases and 2 bases, with 11 bases remaining between them. The CDR3 DNA reads as TGCGCCAGCAGCTTCTACAGCGGGGCTGGAAACACCATATATTTT. It translates to CASSFYSGAGNTIYF.

The rearrangement joins TRBV9 to TRBJ2-5; 8 positions agree with TRBD2. CDR3 length equals 17 residues. The junction had 12 bases not matched to a gene; V was cut back by 3 bases and J by 2 bases. Germline assignment: CDR1 SGDLS and CDR2 YYNGEE. The CDR3 region has the DNA TGTGCCAGCAGCGGGGGAGGTAGCGGGGTCTTACAAGAGACCCAGTACTTC. Amino acids: CASSGGGSGVLQETQYF.

This clonotype was recorded many times. CDR3 in DNA: TGTGCCAGCCATGAGGGGGTCACGGGTACGCAGTATTTT. It translates to CASHEGVTGTQYF. The gene calls are TRBV12-3 or TRBV12-4 and TRBJ2-3; a possible D gene is TRBD1 (6 bases). Trimming took 8 bases from V and 8 from J, leaving 17 bases between them. The CDR3 is made up of 13 amino acids.

Many counts were recorded for this clonotype. The V and J genes are TRBV4-2 and TRBJ2-3; TRBD2 is a possible D gene (7 bases). Trimming cost V 0 bases and J 0 bases, with 16 bases left between them. Germline CDR1 is LGHNA and CDR2 is YNFKEQ. The CDR3 contains 18 residues. In nucleotides, the CDR3 is TGTGCCAGCAGCCAAGAATTAGGGGGGGGTCTTAGCACAGATACGCAGTATTTT. Translating it yields CASSQELGGGLSTDTQYF.

This clonotype was detected a few times. J is TRBJ2-2 and V is TRBV28; 8 nucleotides match TRBD2. Germline lookup yields CDR1 MDHEN and CDR2 SYDVKM. The CDR3 sequence is 16 residues long. With V trimmed by 6 bases and J by 5 bases, 11 bases remained unmatched. Written as DNA, the CDR3 is TGTGCCAGCAGGGGGCGGAGTAGCGGGATAACCGGGGAGCTGTTTTTT. It encodes CASRGRSSGITGELFF.